Sequencing of this T cell receptor (beta chain) was carried out in a study of blood T cell repertoires in COVID-19. Study in general: The samples span acute and convalescent COVID-19 from the United States, Italy and Spain. PBMCs, B-cell-depleted T cells, or T cells were the source of the cDNA or gDNA that made up the material.

About this clone: Relative to the germline gene, one junction end is altered; a read error may explain this.

Germline values: CDR1 LGHNT, CDR2 FRNRAP. This CDR3 contains 15 residues. Source study methods: Quantification of nucleated cells was approximated via reference gene primer amplification. Sequencing was performed with immunoSEQ multiplex PCR; in TCRdb, only in-frame clones are kept and a portion is missing. V and J calls and clone size are those listed in that table; D and trimming were worked out from the DNA. The profile shows about 410,000 clones, roughly 85% of them singletons. The chain links TRBV12-5 to TRBJ1-1; possibly TRBD1 for D (5 bases). This clonotype was sampled from a woman aged 25 to 45 with active or convalescent COVID-19. The sequencing sample was made of peripheral blood. CDR3 protein: CASGAGGTENPEAFF. The CDR3 region has the DNA TGTGCTAGTGGTGCCGGTGGGACTGAGAACCCTGAAGCTTTCTTT.